This T cell receptor (beta chain) was identified in a study of shared clonotypes between healthy human individuals. Overall study findings and caveats: In several donors, about 5% of naive CD4 clonotypes appeared in common. In contrast to clonotypes shared by all four donors, non-shared clonotypes had lower generation probabilities. Estimated richness was generally greater in naive than memory subsets.

V trimming: 4 bases; J trimming: 4 bases; junction bases outside the gene matches: 5. The germline V gene has CDR1 MDHEN and CDR2 SYDVKM. This CDR3 contains 15 residues. The data were produced by immunoSEQ multiplex PCR, yet TCRdb's version contains in-frame clones alone and is incomplete. The sample has 2 million to 2.5 million clones; approximately 93% are singletons. Note on this clone: The antigen remains undetermined.

This receptor was taken from a man younger than 30 in good health. Some clones in this sample may be carry-over from other donors' samples. The chain carries TRBV28 and TRBJ1-5, with 9 positions matching TRBD1. Input material: naive CD4+ T cells from PBMCs. Subset described: CD45RA+ positively selected. The CDR3: CASSSIGQGNQPQHF. The CDR3 bases are TGTGCCAGCAGTTCAATTGGACAGGGGAATCAGCCCCAGCATTTT.